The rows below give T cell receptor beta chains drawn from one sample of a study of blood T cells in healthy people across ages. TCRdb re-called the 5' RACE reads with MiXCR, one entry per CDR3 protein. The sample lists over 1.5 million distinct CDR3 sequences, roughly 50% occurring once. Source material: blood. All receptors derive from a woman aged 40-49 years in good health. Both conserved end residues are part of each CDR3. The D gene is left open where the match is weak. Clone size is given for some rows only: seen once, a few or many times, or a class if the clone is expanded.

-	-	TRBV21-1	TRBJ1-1	TGTGCCAGCAGGGACAGGGGGCCCCGTGGTGAAGCTTTCTTT	CASRDRGPRGEAFF
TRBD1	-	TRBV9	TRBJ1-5	TGTGCCAGCAGCCCGACAGGGGGTAGGGGTCAGCCCCAGCATTTT	CASSPTGGRGQPQHF
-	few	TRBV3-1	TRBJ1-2	TGTGCCAGCAGCTCGACATCGGATAACTATGGCTACACCTTC	CASSSTSDNYGYTF
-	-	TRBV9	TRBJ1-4	TGTGCCAGCAGCGTAGGGGCAGGGCTTAATGAAAAACTGTTTTTT	CASSVGAGLNEKLFF
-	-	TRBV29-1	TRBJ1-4	TGCAGCGTGGGAGAGGAAAAACTGTTTTTT	CSVGEEKLFF
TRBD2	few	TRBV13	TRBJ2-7	TGTGCCAGCAGCTTAGCTAGCGGGGTCGAGCAGTACTTC	CASSLASGVEQYF
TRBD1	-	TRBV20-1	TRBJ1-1	TGCAGTGCTACAGGACAGGGGGCCCCTGAAGCTTTCTTT	CSATGQGAPEAFF
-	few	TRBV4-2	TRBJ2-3	TGTGCCAGCAGCCAAAGCTTAGTGTCAGATACGCAGTATTTT	CASSQSLVSDTQYF
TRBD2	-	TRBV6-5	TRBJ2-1	TGTGCCAGCCTTAGACTAGCGGGGGGCTCCTACAAGGAGCAGTTCTTC	CASLRLAGGSYKEQFF
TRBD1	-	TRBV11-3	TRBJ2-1	TGTGCCAGCAGCTCGGTACAGGGGGGAGAGCAGTTCTTC	CASSSVQGGEQFF
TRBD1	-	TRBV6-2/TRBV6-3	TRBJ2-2	TGTGCCAGCAGTCCCTCCGTGGGCAGGGGGCAACCCGGGGAGCTGTTTTTT	CASSPSVGRGQPGELFF
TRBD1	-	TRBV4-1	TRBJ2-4	TGCGCCAGCAGCCAAGATGAGGGGGCAGGGGAGCAGTACTTC	CASSQDEGAGEQYF
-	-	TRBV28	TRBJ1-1	TGTGCCAGCAGTTTGACCCAAAGACAGTCCCTGAACACTGAAGCTTTCTTT	CASSLTQRQSLNTEAFF
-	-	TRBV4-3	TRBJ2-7	TGCGCCAGCAGCCAAGTGGGGGGGGGCGGACTCCGCAATGAGCAGTACTTC	CASSQVGGGGLRNEQYF